This entry lists 24 T cell receptor beta chains sequenced from one sample in a study of T-cell reconstitution after alpha-beta-depleted transplantation in children. TCRbeta library preparation incorporated unique molecular identifiers. Using its own MiXCR run on the PCR reads, TCRdb lists one record per CDR3 protein. This sample has 550,000 to 600,000 distinct CDR3 sequences; roughly 23% occur once, and the top ten carry roughly 15%. The sample was PBMCs, mostly from graft donor cells, taken 360 days after TCRalphabeta/CD19-depleted stem cell transplant. These receptors were obtained from a boy in the first two years of life who had a stem cell transplant for acute myeloid leukemia, so the T cells may come from the graft donor.

The chain has TRBV21-1 and TRBJ2-7; the table's D call TRBD1 went unverified against the DNA. TRBV21-1 has pseudogene status. This CDR3 contains 11 residues. The CDR3 loop reads CARQEPSEQYV. The CDR3 DNA follows: TGTGCCCGACAGGAGCCAAGCGAGCAGTACGTC.

The genes are TRBV20-1 and TRBJ2-4; perhaps D is TRBD1 or TRBD2 (5 bases each). V was cut by 1 base and J by 1 base, with 8 bases left in between. The CDR3 extends over 14 amino acids. CDR1 and CDR2 from the germline V gene are DFQATT and SNEGSKA (reference sequence). CDR3 coding DNA: TGCAGTGCTAGAGTGGGGGAGGCCAAAAACATTCAGTACTTC. Its protein product is CSARVGEAKNIQYF.

This clonotype was seen repeatedly, ten times or more. The chain has TRBV5-1 and TRBJ2-6; a possible D gene is TRBD2 (5 bases). Germline V CDR1 and CDR2: SGHRS, YFSETQ. The V end was cut by 4 bases, the J end by 0 bases, with 8 bases between. The length of the CDR3 is 15 residues. DNA for the CDR3: TGCGCCAGCAGCGTGGGAGCCTCTGGGGCCAACGTCCTGACTTTC. Residues: CASSVGASGANVLTF.

The chain recombines TRBV5-5 with TRBJ1-2, with D uncertain. This CDR3 region has 14 residues. CDR1 is SGHKS and CDR2 is YYEKEE in the germline V gene (reference sequence). Trimming stripped 4 bases from V and 3 bases from J, with 13 bases between. The CDR3 DNA reads as TGTGCCAGCAGCCCGCTGGGCCTAGACTATGGCTACACCTTC. This codes for CASSPLGLDYGYTF.

The J gene is TRBJ2-3, the V gene TRBV14, with 14 positions matching TRBD2. Germline V CDR1 and CDR2: SGHDN, FVKESK. The CDR3 covers 17 residues. The J segment lost 8 bases and the V segment lost 3 bases, leaving 10 bases of the junction unmatched. CDR3 sequence (DNA): TGTGCCAGCAGCCACAGGACTAGCGGGGGGACCGGTCCTACGCAGTATTTT. It specifies CASSHRTSGGTGPTQYF.

J is TRBJ1-5 and V is TRBV6-2 or TRBV6-3; a weak D match, TRBD1 (6 bases). Germline loops: CDR1 MNHEY, CDR2 SVGEGT. There are 17 residues in the CDR3. V lost 2 bases and J 1 base, leaving 15 bases between the germline ends. The DNA for the CDR3 is TGTGCCAGCAGTTACCCAGGACAGCAAGGGAGCAATCAGCCCCAGCATTTT. Its protein product is CASSYPGQQGSNQPQHF.

The V call is TRBV20-1, the J call TRBJ2-5, with D possibly called TRBD1 or TRBD2 (5 bases each). CDR3 size: 14 residues. V lost 3 bases and J 2 bases, leaving 13 bases between the germline ends. Looked up from germline, CDR1 is DFQATT and CDR2 is SNEGSKA (reference sequence). CDR3 sequence reads: CSARGVSPQETQYF. CDR3 sequence (DNA): TGCAGTGCTAGGGGGGTTTCTCCGCAAGAGACCCAGTACTTC.

This clonotype has only a few counts. This chain links TRBV5-5 with TRBJ2-7; the D gene is possibly TRBD2 (6 bases). CDR1 and CDR2 (germline): SGHKS, YYEKEE (reference sequence). With 2 bases removed from V and 12 bases from J, the gap between germline ends came to 21 bases. CDR3 length: 14 amino acids. CDR3 nucleotide sequence: TGTGCCAGCAGCTTACCTAAGGGACTCACTCGTGGGTACGTC. Translating gives CASSLPKGLTRGYV.

This clonotype has at least ten counts. The chain links TRBV2 to TRBJ2-7; 11 nucleotides line up with TRBD2. J lost 3 bases, V lost 10 bases, and 5 bases had no gene match. Germline V gene lookup returns CDR1 SNHLY and CDR2 FYNNEI. This CDR3 has 13 residues. CDR3 residues: CANLTSGGYEQYV. Written as DNA, the CDR3 is TGTGCCAACCTCACTAGCGGGGGCTACGAGCAGTACGTC.

Points on this clonotype: Just one base apart from a much larger clone, this may be a read error. This chain joins TRBV7-3 and TRBJ2-3; 9 bases fit TRBD2. There are 16 residues in the CDR3. The germline CDR1 and CDR2 sequences are SGHTA and FQGTGA. The chain's CDR3 is CASSLNGGGDLDRQYF. The CDR3 nucleotides read TGTGCCAGCAGCTTAAACGGCGGGGGGGACTTAGATAGGCAGTATTTT. Using reference TRBV7-3 and TRBJ2-3 for the parts outside the CDR3, the full variable domain is GAGVSQTPSNKVTEKGKYVELRCDPISGHTALYWYRQSLGQGPEFLIYFQGTGAADDSGLPNDRFFAVRPEGSVSTLKIQRTERGDSAVYLCASSLNGGGDLDRQYFGPGTRLTVL.

The table lists this clonotype with many counts. The gene calls are TRBV7-9 and TRBJ1-5; D uncertain. V was cut by 5 bases and J by 6 bases, with 8 bases left in between. CDR1 and CDR2 from the germline V gene are SEHNR and FQNEAQ (reference sequence). The CDR3 sequence is 12 residues long. DNA for the CDR3: TGTGCCAGCAGCCTGGAGGGTCAGCCCCAGCATTTT. Translation gives CASSLEGQPQHF.

This clonotype was detected only a few times. This chain joins TRBV4-1 and TRBJ2-5; TRBD1 agrees at 7 bases. The junction had 12 bases not matched to a gene; V was cut back by 4 bases and J by 1 base. Germline lookup yields CDR1 MGHRA and CDR2 YSYEKL. There are 17 residues in the CDR3. The CDR3 bases are TGCGCCAGCAGCCCTCGATCCGGGACAGCACCCCAAGAGACCCAGTACTTC. It encodes CASSPRSGTAPQETQYF.

V is TRBV4-3 and J is TRBJ1-1, with D maybe TRBD1 (6 bases). From germline, CDR1 is LGHNA and CDR2 YSLEER. The CDR3 spans 15 residues. The ends were cut back, 0 bases at V and 1 base at J, with 9 bases in the middle. The DNA for the CDR3 is TGCGCCAGCAGCCAAGACGCCAGGGGGAACACTGAAGCTTTCTTT. It codes for CASSQDARGNTEAFF.

The chain links TRBV6-2 or TRBV6-3 to TRBJ2-3; D is ambiguous. Germline V CDR1 and CDR2: MNHEY, SVGEGT. This CDR3 contains 14 residues. The V end lost 2 bases, the J end lost 6 bases, and 12 bases lay between the germline ends. The DNA for the CDR3 is TGTGCCAGCAGTTACACTCGTCCCAGGGATACGCAGTATTTT. Translated, it gives CASSYTRPRDTQYF.

This clonotype was seen a handful of times. The rearrangement links TRBV6-1 to TRBJ2-1, with no clear D. Germline CDR1 MNHNS, CDR2 SASEGT. This CDR3 has 15 amino acids. V lost 7 bases and J 5 bases, leaving 18 bases between the germline ends. CDR3 coding DNA: TGTGCCAGCACCATGACCAGATCCAGGCACAATGAGCAGTTCTTC. Translating it yields CASTMTRSRHNEQFF.

This clonotype has just a few counts. J is TRBJ1-4 and V is TRBV19, with TRBD1 as a possible D gene (5 bases). Germline loops: CDR1 LNHDA, CDR2 SQIVND (reference sequence). This CDR3 contains 12 residues. The V gene lost 11 bases and the J gene lost 6 bases, with 13 bases spanning the gap. CDR3 coding DNA: TGTGCCCGCGGGACTGATGATGAAAAACTGTTTTTT. Protein sequence: CARGTDDEKLFF.

Of note for this clonotype: Given a much more abundant clone one base away, this may be a read error. The CDR3 ends on some other residue instead of the conserved phenylalanine or tryptophan, so this is likely a read error. The rearrangement joins TRBV10-3 to TRBJ1-1; D call uncertain. From germline, CDR1 is ENHRY and CDR2 SYGVKD. Trimming stripped 3 bases from V and 1 base from J, with 3 bases between. The CDR3 has 12 amino acids. Here the CDR3 DNA reads TGTGCCATCAGTGACGGGAACACTGAAGCTTTCGTT. Protein sequence: CAISDGNTEAFV.

The chain has TRBV12-3 or TRBV12-4 and TRBJ2-2, with D unresolved. The CDR3 is 13 residues long. Trimming removed 6 bases from V and 1 base from J, with 6 bases in between. CDR3: CASRTENTGELFF. Here the CDR3 DNA reads TGTGCCAGCAGGACGGAGAACACCGGGGAGCTGTTTTTT.

This clonotype occurred many times. The CDR3 nucleotides read TGCAGCGTTACGGATGGGCCGGTGACCCAGTACTTC. Translated: CSVTDGPVTQYF. This rearrangement joins TRBV29-1 to TRBJ2-5; D unresolved. CDR1 SQVTM and CDR2 ANQGSEA come from the germline V gene. This CDR3 comprises 12 residues. Trimming removed 5 bases from V and 7 bases from J, with 14 bases in between. The full variable domain, rest sourced from reference TRBV29-1 and TRBJ2-5, is SAVISQKPSRDICQRGTSLTIQCQVDSQVTMMFWYRQQPGQSLTLIATANQGSEATYESGFVIDKFPISRPNLTFSTLTVSNMSPEDSSIYLCSVTDGPVTQYFGPGTRLLVL.

This clonotype was picked up many times. The chain joins TRBV11-1 to TRBJ2-7; 9 bases match TRBD1. The V gene end was trimmed by 5 bases and the J gene end by 4 bases; junction bases not matched to a gene: 9. Germline assignment: CDR1 SGHAT and CDR2 FQDESV (reference sequence). The CDR3 loop spans 15 amino acids. The CDR3 DNA is TGTGCCAGCAGCCCCGGGACAGGGCTATTTTACGAGCAGTACTTC. This codes for CASSPGTGLFYEQYF. Using reference TRBV11-1 and TRBJ2-7 for the parts outside the CDR3, the full variable domain is EAEVAQSPRYKITEKSQAVAFWCDPISGHATLYWYRQILGQGPELLVQFQDESVVDDSQLPKDRFSAERLKGVDSTLKIQPAELGDSAMYLCASSPGTGLFYEQYFGPGTRLTVT.

This chain uses TRBV10-3 with TRBJ2-7, with a possible D match to TRBD1 (6 bases). The CDR3 contains 15 residues. Germline CDR1 is ENHRY and CDR2 is SYGVKD. V lost 6 bases, J lost 5 bases, and 20 bases lay in between. CDR3 region: CAISPRGRGFHEQYF. The CDR3 nucleotides are TGTGCCATCAGCCCCCGAGGCAGGGGCTTCCACGAGCAGTACTTC.

The J gene is TRBJ2-2, the V gene TRBV7-9; D uncertain. The ends were cut back, 1 base at V and 6 bases at J, with 9 bases in the middle. Per the germline V gene, CDR1 is SEHNR and CDR2 is FQNEAQ (reference sequence). There are 14 residues in the CDR3. CDR3 DNA: TGTGCCAGCAGCTTAGTAGCAGAGTCCGGGGAGCTGTTTTTT. Its protein is CASSLVAESGELFF.

This clonotype was seen a few times. V usage is TRBV20-1 and J usage is TRBJ2-7; D not certain. CDR1 is DFQATT, CDR2 SNEGSKA, per germline (reference sequence). With 1 base removed from V and 6 bases from J, the gap between germline ends came to 22 bases. The CDR3 is 16 residues long. CDR3 loop: CSARGEHLPRLSEQYV. CDR3 in DNA: TGCAGTGCTAGAGGGGAACACCTCCCGAGGCTATCCGAGCAGTACGTC.

This clonotype was detected once. The CDR3 region is CASSRPGQRTDTQYF. CDR3 bases: TGTGCCAGCAGCCGACCGGGCCAACGGACAGATACGCAGTATTTT. The rearrangement uses TRBV7-9 and TRBJ2-3; no clear D. Looked up from germline, CDR1 is SEHNR and CDR2 is FQNEAQ (reference sequence). The CDR3 extends over 15 amino acids. The V gene lost 5 bases and the J gene lost 3 bases, with 15 bases spanning the gap.